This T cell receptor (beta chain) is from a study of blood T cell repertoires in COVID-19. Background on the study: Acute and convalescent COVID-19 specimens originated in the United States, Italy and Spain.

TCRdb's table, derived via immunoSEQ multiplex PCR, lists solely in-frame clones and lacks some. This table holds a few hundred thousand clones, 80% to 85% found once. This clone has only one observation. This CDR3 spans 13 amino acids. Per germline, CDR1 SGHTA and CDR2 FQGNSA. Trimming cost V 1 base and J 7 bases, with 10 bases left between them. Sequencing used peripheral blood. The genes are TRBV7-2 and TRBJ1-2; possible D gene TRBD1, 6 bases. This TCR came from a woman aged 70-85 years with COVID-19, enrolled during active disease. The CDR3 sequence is CASSLDGTIGYTF. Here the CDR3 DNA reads TGTGCCAGCAGCTTAGATGGGACAATTGGCTACACCTTC.